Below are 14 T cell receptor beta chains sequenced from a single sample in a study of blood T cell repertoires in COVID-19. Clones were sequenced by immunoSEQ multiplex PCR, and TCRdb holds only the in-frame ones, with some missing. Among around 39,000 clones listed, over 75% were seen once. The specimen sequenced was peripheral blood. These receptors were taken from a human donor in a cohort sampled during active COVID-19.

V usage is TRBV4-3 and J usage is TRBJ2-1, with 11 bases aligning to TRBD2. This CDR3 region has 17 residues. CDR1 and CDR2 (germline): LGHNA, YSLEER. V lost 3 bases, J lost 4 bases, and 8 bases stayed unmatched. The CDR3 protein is CASSQSTSSGGYNEQFF. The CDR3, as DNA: TGCGCCAGCAGCCAGTCAACGTCTAGCGGGGGGTACAATGAGCAGTTCTTC.

CDR3 DNA sequence: TGCAGCGTTGAAACCAGCGGGAGGGGGACCGGGGAGCTGTTTTTT. It encodes CSVETSGRGTGELFF. The V call is TRBV29-1, the J call TRBJ2-2; 10 nucleotides line up with TRBD2. The CDR3 has 15 residues. The V and J ends lost 2 bases and 5 bases, in that order; junction bases with no gene match: 5. The germline gives CDR1 SQVTM, CDR2 ANQGSEA.

CDR3 loop: CASSYSTVYNSPLHF. CDR3 in DNA: TGTGCCAGCAGTTACTCGACAGTTTATAATTCACCCCTCCACTTT. The V and J genes are TRBV6-5 and TRBJ1-6; tentative D call: TRBD1 (5 bases). Germline V CDR1 and CDR2: MNHEY, SVGAGI. The CDR3 runs 15 residues. V was pared by 0 bases and J by 4 bases, with 7 bases between.

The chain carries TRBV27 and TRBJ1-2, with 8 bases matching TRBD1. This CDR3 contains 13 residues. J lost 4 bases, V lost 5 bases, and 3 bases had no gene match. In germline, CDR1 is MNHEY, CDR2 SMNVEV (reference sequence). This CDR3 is CASSPGTGYGYTF. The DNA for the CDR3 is TGTGCCAGCAGTCCAGGGACAGGCTATGGCTACACCTTC.

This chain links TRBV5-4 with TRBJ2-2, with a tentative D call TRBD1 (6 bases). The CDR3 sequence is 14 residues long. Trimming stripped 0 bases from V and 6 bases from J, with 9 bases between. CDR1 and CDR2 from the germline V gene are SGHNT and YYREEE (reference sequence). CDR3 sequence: CASSLGGRAGELFF. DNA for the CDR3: TGTGCCAGCAGCTTGGGGGGGCGCGCCGGGGAGCTGTTTTTT.

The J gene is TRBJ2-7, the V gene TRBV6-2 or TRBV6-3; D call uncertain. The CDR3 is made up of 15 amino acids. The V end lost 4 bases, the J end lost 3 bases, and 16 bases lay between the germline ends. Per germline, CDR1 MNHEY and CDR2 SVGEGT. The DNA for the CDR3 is TGTGCCAGCAGTTCCCCTAGAGGTTCCATCTACGAGCAGTACTTC. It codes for CASSSPRGSIYEQYF.

The CDR3 sequence is CASSQAQGSYGYTF. CDR3 sequence (DNA): TGTGCCAGCAGCCAAGCACAGGGCTCCTATGGCTACACCTTC. The chain is built from TRBV6-5 and TRBJ1-2; TRBD1 might be the D (6 bases). Trimming took 6 bases from V and 4 from J, leaving 15 bases between them. There are 14 residues in the CDR3. Germline CDR1 reads MNHEY; CDR2 reads SVGAGI.

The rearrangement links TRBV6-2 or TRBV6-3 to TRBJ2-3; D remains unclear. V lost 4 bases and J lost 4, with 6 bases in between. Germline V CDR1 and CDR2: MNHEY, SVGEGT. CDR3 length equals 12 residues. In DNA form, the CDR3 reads TGTGCCAGCAGTTCCCCATCAGATACGCAGTATTTT. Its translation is CASSSPSDTQYF.

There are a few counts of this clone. CDR3 coding DNA: TGTGCCAGCAGCCAAGGGTTCGGACTAGCGGGAGTCTCCTACGAGCAGTACTTC. Protein sequence: CASSQGFGLAGVSYEQYF. This chain connects TRBV3-1 (or the pseudogene TRBV3-2) to TRBJ2-7; 13 positions agree with TRBD2. Germline V CDR1 and CDR2: LGHDT, YNNKEL (reference sequence). This CDR3 spans 18 amino acids. After removal of 1 base from V and 0 bases from J, the junction contained 6 bases not matched to a gene.

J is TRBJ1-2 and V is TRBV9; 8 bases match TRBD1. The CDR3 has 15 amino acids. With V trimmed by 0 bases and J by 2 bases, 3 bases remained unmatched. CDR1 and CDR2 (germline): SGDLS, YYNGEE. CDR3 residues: CASSVEGTGNYGYTF. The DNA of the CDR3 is TGTGCCAGCAGCGTAGAAGGGACAGGCAACTATGGCTACACCTTC. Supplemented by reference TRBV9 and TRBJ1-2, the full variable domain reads DSGVTQTPKHLITATGQRVTLRCSPRSGDLSVYWYQQSLDQGLQFLIQYYNGEERAKGNILERFSAQQFPDLHSELNLSSLELGDSALYFCASSVEGTGNYGYTFGSGTRLTVV.

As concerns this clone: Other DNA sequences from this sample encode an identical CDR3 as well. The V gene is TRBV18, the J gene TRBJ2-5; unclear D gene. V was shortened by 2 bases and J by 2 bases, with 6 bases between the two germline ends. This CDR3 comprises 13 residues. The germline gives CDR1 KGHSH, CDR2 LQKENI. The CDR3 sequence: CASSPGLQETQYF. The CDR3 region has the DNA TGTGCCAGCTCACCAGGGCTACAAGAGACCCAGTACTTC.

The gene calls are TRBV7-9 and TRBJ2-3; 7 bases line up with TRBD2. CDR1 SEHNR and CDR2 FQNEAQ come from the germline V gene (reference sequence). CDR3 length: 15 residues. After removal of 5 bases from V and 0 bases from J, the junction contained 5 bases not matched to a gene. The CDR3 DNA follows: TGTGCCAGCAGCCGACTAGCCTCTAGCACAGATACGCAGTATTTT. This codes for CASSRLASSTDTQYF. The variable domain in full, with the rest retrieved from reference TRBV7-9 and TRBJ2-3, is DTGVSQNPRHKITKRGQNVTFRCDPISEHNRLYWYRQTLGQGPEFLTYFQNEAQLEKSRLLSDRFSAERPKGSFSTLEIQRTEQGDSAMYLCASSRLASSTDTQYFGPGTRLTVL.

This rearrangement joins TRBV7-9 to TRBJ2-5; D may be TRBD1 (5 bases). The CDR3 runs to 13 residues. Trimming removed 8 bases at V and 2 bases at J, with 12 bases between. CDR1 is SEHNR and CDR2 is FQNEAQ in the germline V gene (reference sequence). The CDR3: CASQGRLQETQYF. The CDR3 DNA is TGTGCCAGCCAGGGCAGGTTACAAGAGACCCAGTACTTC.

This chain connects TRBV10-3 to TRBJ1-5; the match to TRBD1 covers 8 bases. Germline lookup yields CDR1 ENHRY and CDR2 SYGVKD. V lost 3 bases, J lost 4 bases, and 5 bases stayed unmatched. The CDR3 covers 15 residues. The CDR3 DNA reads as TGTGCCATCAGTGAAGCGCAGGGGGCGAATCAGCCCCAGCATTTT. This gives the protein CAISEAQGANQPQHF.